This paragraph reports one T cell receptor (beta chain). What it recognizes is unknown. CD4+ T cells from unexposed donors were obtained before the COVID-19 pandemic (2011-2018). Isolation of CD4+ T cells took place after about 9 days in culture. The entry originates in a study of CD4 T cells in relation to SARS-CoV-2 and coronaviruses. Sequenced by immunoSEQ multiplex PCR; TCRdb stores in-frame clones only, minus some. The sample shows fewer than 20,000 clones, about 77% of them seen only once. This CDR3 is 17 amino acids long. The germline V and J ends were trimmed by 9 bases and 4 bases, with 25 bases remaining between them. Germline CDR1 is SGHDN and CDR2 is FVKESK.

V usage is TRBV14 and J usage is TRBJ1-5; D is possibly TRBD1 (5 bases). The sequence was collected from a human donor in good health. The source material was CD4+ T cells from PBMCs, cultured in vitro. The CDR3 region is CARGDVPRDYWNQPQHF. The CDR3, as DNA: TGTGCCAGGGGGGATGTCCCTCGAGACTATTGGAATCAGCCCCAGCATTTT.